This paragraph covers one T cell receptor (beta chain) sequence. Described time point: peripheral blood 6 weeks after treatment start. V gave up 0 bases and J gave up 2 bases; unmatched junction bases: 7. CDR1 ENHRY and CDR2 SYGVKD come from the germline V gene. The CDR3 sequence is 17 residues long. This specimen belongs to a study of PD-L1 blockade in urothelial cancer. Every PCR received spiked-in synthetic TCR analog templates. Profiling relied on immunoSEQ multiplex PCR, and the TCRdb table lists in-frame clones only, not all of them. The table has about 36,000 clones, more than 75% seen once; the top ten hold about 11%.

This chain joins TRBV10-3 and TRBJ2-4; 7 nucleotides line up with TRBD2. Sequencing was performed on PBMCs, taken around atezolizumab (anti-PD-L1) treatment. This clonotype was sampled from a man in his forties with urothelial cancer. CDR3 residues: CAISESILAATKNIQYF. The CDR3 region has the DNA TGTGCCATCAGTGAGTCGATCCTAGCGGCCACCAAAAACATTCAGTACTTC.